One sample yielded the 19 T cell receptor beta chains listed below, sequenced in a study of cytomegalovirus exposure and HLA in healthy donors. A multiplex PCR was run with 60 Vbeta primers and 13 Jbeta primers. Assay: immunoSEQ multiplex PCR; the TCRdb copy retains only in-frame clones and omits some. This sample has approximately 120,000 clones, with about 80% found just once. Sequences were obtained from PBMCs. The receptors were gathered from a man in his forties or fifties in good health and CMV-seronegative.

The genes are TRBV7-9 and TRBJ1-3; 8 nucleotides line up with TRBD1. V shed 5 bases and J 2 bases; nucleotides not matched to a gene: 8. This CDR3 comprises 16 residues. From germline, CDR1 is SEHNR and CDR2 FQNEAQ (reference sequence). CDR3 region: CASSPLQGAAGNTIYF. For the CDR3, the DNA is TGTGCCAGCAGCCCGCTGCAGGGGGCGGCTGGAAACACCATATATTTT.

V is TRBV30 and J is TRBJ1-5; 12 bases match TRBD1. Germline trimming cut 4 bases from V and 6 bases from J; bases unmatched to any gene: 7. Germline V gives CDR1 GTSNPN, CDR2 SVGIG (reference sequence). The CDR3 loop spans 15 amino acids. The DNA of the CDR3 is TGTGCCTGGAAGGGACAGGGGGCTTTCCGTCAGCCCCAGCATTTT. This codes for CAWKGQGAFRQPQHF. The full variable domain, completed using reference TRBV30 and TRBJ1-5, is SQTIHQWPATLVQPVGSPLSLECTVEGTSNPNLYWYRQAAGRGLQLLFYSVGIGQISSEVPQNLSASRPQDRQFILSSKKLLLSDSGFYLCAWKGQGAFRQPQHFGDGTRLSIL.

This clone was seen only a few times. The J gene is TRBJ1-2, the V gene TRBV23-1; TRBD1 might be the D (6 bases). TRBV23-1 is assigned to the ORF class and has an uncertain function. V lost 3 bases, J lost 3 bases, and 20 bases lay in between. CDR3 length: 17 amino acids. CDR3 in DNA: TGCGCCAGCAGTCATCGAACTCACAGGGAGCCAGACTATGGCTACACCTTC. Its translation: CASSHRTHREPDYGYTF.

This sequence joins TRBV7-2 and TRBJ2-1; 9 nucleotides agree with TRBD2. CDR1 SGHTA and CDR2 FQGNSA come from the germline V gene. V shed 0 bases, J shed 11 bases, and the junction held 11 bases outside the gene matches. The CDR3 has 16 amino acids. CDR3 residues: CASSLASGGGGTKQFF. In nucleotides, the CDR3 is TGTGCCAGCAGCTTAGCGTCCGGCGGGGGGGGAACAAAGCAGTTCTTC.

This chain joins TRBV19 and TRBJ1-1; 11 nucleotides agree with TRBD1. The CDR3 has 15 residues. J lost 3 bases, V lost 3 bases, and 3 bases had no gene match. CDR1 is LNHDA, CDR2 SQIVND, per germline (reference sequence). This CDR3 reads CASSIRGQGDTEAFF. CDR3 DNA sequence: TGTGCCAGTAGTATCAGGGGACAGGGGGACACTGAAGCTTTCTTT.

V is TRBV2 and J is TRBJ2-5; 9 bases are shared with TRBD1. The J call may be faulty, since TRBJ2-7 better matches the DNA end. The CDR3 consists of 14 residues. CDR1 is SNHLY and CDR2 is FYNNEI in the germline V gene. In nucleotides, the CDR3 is TGTGCCAGCAGTTTAGGACAGGGGAACTACGAGCAGTACTTC. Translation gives CASSLGQGNYEQYF.

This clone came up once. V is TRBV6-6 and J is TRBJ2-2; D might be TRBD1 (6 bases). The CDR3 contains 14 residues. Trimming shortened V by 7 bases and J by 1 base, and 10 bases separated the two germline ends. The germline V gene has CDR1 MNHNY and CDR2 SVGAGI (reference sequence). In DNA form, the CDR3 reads TGTGCCAGCATGGCCAGGGGGAACACCGGGGAGCTGTTTTTT. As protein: CASMARGNTGELFF.

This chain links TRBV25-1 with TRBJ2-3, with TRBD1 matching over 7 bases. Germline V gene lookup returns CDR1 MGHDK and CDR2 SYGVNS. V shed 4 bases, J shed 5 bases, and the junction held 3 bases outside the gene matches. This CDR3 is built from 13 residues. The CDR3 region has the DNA TGTGCCAGCAGTGGGGGACAGCTAGATACGCAGTATTTT. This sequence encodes CASSGGQLDTQYF.

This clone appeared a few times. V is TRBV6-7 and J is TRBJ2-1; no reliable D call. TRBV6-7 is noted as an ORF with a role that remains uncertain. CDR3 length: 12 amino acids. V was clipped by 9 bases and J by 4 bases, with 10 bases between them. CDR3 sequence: CARVSFYNEQFF. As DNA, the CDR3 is TGTGCCAGGGTGAGTTTTTACAATGAGCAGTTCTTC.

The CDR3 nucleotides read TGTGCCAGCAACAGGCCCCAGGACAGAAGCTCCTACGAGCAGTACTTC. Translation gives CASNRPQDRSSYEQYF. This chain links TRBV6-6 with TRBJ2-7; D is perhaps TRBD1 (6 bases). The CDR3 is made up of 16 amino acids. Trimming cost V 7 bases and J 0 bases, with 19 bases left between them. Per the germline V gene, CDR1 is MNHNY and CDR2 is SVGAGI (reference sequence).

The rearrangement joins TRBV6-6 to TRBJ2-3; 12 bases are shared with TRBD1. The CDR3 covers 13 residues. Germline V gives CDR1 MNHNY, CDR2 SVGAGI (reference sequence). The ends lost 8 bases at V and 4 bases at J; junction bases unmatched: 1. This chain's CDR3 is CASRDRGPDTQYF. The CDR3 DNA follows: TGTGCCAGCCGGGACAGGGGGCCAGATACGCAGTATTTT.

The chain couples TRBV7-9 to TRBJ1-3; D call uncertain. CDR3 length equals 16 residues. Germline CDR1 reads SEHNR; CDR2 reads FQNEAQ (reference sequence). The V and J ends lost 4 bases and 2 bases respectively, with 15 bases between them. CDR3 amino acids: CASSSGSAEAGNTIYF. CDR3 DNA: TGTGCCAGCAGCTCTGGGAGCGCAGAGGCTGGAAACACCATATATTTT.

The CDR3 DNA sequence: TGTGCCAGCGGGCCGGCGGGGAGCTCCTACAATGAGCAGTTCTTC. It yields the protein CASGPAGSSYNEQFF. This chain uses TRBV7-9 with TRBJ2-1; weak D call: TRBD2 (6 bases). This CDR3 region has 15 residues. The germline gives CDR1 SEHNR, CDR2 FQNEAQ (reference sequence). Trimming removed 8 bases at V and 0 bases at J, with 14 bases between.

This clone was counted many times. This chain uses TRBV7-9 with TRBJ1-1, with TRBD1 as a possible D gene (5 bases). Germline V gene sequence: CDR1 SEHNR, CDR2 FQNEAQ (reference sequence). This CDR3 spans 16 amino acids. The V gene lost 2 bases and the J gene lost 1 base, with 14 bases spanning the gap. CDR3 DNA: TGTGCCAGCAGCTTACGTTCCCCCGGACAGAACACTGAAGCTTTCTTT. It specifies CASSLRSPGQNTEAFF.

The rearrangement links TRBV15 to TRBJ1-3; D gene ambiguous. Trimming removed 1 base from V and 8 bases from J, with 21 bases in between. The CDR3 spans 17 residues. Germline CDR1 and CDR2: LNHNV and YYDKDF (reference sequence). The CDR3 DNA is TGTGCCACCAGCAGAGGTGCTACCCTTTATGGTAACCACACCATATATTTT. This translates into CATSRGATLYGNHTIYF.

CDR3 residues: CASRRDRELTEAFF. The DNA of the CDR3 is TGTGCCAGCAGGAGGGACAGGGAACTCACTGAAGCTTTCTTT. The chain uses TRBV2 and TRBJ1-1; 9 bases map to TRBD1. V gave up 6 bases and J gave up 4 bases; unmatched junction bases: 6. This CDR3 comprises 14 residues. Per germline, CDR1 SNHLY and CDR2 FYNNEI. Full variable domain (rest looked up from reference TRBV2 and TRBJ1-1): EPEVTQTPSHQVTQMGQEVILRCVPISNHLYFYWYRQILGQKVEFLVSFYNNEISEKSEIFDDQFSVERPDGSNFTLKIRSTKLEDSAMYFCASRRDRELTEAFFGQGTRLTVV.

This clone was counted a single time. The CDR3 bases are TGTGCCAGCAGTCTTACAGGGAATTCAGAGACCCAGTACTTC. It encodes CASSLTGNSETQYF. The chain is built from TRBV27 and TRBJ2-5; TRBD1 might be the D (6 bases). This CDR3 has 14 residues. V gave up 5 bases and J gave up 4 bases, with 14 bases separating them. The germline V gene encodes CDR1 MNHEY and CDR2 SMNVEV (reference sequence).

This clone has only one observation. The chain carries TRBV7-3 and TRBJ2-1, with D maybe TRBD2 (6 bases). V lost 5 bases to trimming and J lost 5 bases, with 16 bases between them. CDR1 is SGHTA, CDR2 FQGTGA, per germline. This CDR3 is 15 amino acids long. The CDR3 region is CASSPQRVGNNEQFF. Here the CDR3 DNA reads TGTGCCAGCAGCCCCCAGCGGGTGGGAAACAATGAGCAGTTCTTC.

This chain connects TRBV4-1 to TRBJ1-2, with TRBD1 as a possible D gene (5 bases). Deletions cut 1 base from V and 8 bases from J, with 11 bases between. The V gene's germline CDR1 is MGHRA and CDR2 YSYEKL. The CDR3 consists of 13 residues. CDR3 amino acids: CASSQAGIRGYTF. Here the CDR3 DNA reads TGCGCCAGCAGCCAAGCAGGGATCCGGGGCTACACCTTC.